The source of this T cell receptor beta chain is a study of beta chain features in type 1 diabetes. Across the study: Patients were similar to healthy donors in age and gender (as well as in cell yields). Study-wide points: The VDJ junctions of type 1 diabetes patients carried fewer insertions and more deletions. Type 1 diabetes patients showed a moderate but significant shortening of TCRB CDR3s in all four CD4+ subsets.

The entirety of the isolated RNA underwent reverse transcription, so expressed TCRB transcripts were sequenced. TCRdb keeps only in-frame clones here, not all; method: immunoSEQ multiplex PCR. The sample contains 430,000 or so clones, roughly an eighth of which appear only once. This clone appeared a few times. Its target is not known. A read error may produce the germline difference seen at one junction end. The CDR3 is 12 amino acids. From germline, CDR1 is LNHNV and CDR2 YYDKDF (reference sequence). A CD45RO/CCR7/CD25/CD127/CD95/CD27 panel sorted naive, central memory, regulatory and stem cell-like memory CD4+ cells.

The clonotype comes from a woman aged 18-29 years in good health. The chain joins TRBV15 to TRBJ2-6; 8 nucleotides line up with TRBD1. Sequencing input: naive CD4+ T cells from blood. The CDR3 region has the DNA TGTGCCACCAGCCCGGACCGACAGGGGCTGGTTTTC. It yields the protein CATSPDRQGLVF.